This T cell receptor (beta chain) was sequenced in a study of response to subunit inactivated influenza vaccine. Notes on the study in general: There was a suggestion from the authors that each seasonal influenza vaccination recruits few new T cells.

This clonotype has only a few counts. Its antigen is undetermined. Each CDR3 protein is one row after TCRdb ran MiXCR on the RT-PCR reads. The sample lists a few hundred thousand distinct CDR3 sequences, roughly 11% occurring once. Germline lookup yields CDR1 SGHTA and CDR2 FQGNSA. Trimming removed 0 bases from V and 6 bases from J; junction bases left unmatched: 13. The CDR3 spans 17 residues. The V gene is TRBV7-2, the J gene TRBJ2-7, with 8 bases lining up with TRBD2. The clonotype comes from a man between 45 and 60 years old who received an inactivated influenza vaccine. The material sequenced was PBMCs from blood, taken 40 to 50 days after vaccination. CDR3 nucleotides: TGTGCCAGCAGCTTAGCACGGGTGAGCGGGGGATCCCTCGAGCAGTACTTC. This translates into CASSLARVSGGSLEQYF.